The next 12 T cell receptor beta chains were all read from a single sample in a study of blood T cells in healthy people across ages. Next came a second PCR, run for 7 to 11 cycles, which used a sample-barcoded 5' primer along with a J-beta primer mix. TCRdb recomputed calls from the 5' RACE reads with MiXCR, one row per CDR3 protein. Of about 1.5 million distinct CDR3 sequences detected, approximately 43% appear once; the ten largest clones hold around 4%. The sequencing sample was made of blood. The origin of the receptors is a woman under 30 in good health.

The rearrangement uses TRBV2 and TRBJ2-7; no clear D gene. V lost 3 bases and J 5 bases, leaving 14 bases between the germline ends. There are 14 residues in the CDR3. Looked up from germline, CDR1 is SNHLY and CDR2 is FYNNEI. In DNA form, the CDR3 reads TGTGCCAGCAGTGATTCCGCCCCTACCAACGAGCAGTACTTC. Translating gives CASSDSAPTNEQYF.

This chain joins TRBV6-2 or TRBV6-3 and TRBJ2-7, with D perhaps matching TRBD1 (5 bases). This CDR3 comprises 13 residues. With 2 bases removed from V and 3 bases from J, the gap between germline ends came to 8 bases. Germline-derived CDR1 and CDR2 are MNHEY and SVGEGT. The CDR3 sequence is CASSYKGIYEQYF. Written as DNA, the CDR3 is TGTGCCAGCAGTTACAAGGGGATCTACGAGCAGTACTTC.

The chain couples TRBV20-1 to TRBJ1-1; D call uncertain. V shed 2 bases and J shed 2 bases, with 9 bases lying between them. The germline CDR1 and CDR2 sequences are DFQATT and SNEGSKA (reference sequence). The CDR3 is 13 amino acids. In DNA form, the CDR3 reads TGCAGTGCTAGATCCTCGGGAAACACTGAAGCTTTCTTT. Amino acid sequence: CSARSSGNTEAFF.

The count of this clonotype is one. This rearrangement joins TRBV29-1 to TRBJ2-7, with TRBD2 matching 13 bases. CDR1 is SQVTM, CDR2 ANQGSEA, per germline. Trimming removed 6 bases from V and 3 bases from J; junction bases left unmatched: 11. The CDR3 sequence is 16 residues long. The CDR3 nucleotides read TGCAGCGTCCAAAGGCCCCGACTAGCGGGAGGCTACGAGCAGTACTTC. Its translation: CSVQRPRLAGGYEQYF.

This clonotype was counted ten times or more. The CDR3 region has the DNA TGTGCCAGCAGCGTAGGTTCGGTGACCTACGAGCAGTACTTC. It is translated as CASSVGSVTYEQYF. This chain connects TRBV9 to TRBJ2-7; D gene uncertain. The CDR3 has 14 residues. Trimming pared 0 bases from V and 2 bases from J, leaving 9 bases between. Per the germline V gene, CDR1 is SGDLS and CDR2 is YYNGEE.

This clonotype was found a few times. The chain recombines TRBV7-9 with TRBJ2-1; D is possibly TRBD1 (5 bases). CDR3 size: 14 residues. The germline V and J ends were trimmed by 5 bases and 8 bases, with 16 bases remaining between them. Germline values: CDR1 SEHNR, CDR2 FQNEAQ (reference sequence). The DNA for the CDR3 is TGTGCCAGCAGCGCCTGGACACGTACTGATGAGCAGTTCTTC. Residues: CASSAWTRTDEQFF.

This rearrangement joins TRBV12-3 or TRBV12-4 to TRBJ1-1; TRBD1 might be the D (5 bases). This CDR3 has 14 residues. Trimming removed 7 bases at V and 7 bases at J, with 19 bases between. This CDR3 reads CASTDGLGASEAFF. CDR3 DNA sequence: TGTGCCAGCACCGACGGACTTGGGGCCAGTGAAGCTTTCTTT.

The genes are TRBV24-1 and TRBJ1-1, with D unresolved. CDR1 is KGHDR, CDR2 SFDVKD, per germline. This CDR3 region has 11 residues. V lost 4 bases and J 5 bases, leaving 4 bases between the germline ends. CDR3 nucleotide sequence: TGTGCCACCAGTGACGGTACTGAAGCTTTCTTT. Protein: CATSDGTEAFF.

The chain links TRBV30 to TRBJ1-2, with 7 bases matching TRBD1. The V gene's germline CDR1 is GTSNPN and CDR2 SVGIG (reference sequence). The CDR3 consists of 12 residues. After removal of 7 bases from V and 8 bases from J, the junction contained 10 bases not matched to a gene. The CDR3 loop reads CAFAEGAGGYTF. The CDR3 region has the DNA TGTGCCTTCGCCGAGGGGGCGGGAGGCTACACCTTC.

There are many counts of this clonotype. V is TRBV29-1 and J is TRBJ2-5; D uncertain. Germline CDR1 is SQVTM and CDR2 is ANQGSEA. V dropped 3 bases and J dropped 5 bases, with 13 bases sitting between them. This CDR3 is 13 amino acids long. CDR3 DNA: TGCAGCGTTGAGATGTCTAGGCGGGAGACCCAGTACTTC. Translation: CSVEMSRRETQYF.

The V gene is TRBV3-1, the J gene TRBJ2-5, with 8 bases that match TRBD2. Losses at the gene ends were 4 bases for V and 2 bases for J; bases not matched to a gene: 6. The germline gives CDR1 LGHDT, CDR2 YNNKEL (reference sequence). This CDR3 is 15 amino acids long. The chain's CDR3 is CASSPGGGSQETQYF. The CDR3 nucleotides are TGTGCCAGCAGCCCGGGCGGGGGGTCTCAAGAGACCCAGTACTTC.

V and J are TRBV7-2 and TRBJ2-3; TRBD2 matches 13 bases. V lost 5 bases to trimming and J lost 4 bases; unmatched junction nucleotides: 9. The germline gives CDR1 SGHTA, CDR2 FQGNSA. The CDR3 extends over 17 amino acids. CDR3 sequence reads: CASSVWAGLAGADTQYF. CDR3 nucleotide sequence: TGTGCCAGCAGCGTTTGGGCCGGACTAGCGGGGGCAGATACGCAGTATTTT.